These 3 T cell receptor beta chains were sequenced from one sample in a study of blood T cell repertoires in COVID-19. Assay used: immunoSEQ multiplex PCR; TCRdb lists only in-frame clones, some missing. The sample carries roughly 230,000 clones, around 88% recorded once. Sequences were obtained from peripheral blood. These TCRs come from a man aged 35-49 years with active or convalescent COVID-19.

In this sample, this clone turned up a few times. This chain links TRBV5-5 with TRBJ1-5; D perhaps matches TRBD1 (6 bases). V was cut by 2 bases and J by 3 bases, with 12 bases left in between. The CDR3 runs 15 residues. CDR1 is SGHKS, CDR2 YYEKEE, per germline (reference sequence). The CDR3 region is CASSFRGQINQPQHF. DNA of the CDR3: TGTGCCAGCAGCTTTCGCGGACAGATCAATCAGCCCCAGCATTTT.

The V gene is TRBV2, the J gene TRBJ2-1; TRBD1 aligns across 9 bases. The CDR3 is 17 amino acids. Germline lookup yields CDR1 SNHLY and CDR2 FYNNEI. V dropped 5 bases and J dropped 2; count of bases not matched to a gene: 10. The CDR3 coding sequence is TGTGCCAGCAGTTATCAGGGACAGGGCACCCCCTACAATGAGCAGTTCTTC. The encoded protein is CASSYQGQGTPYNEQFF.

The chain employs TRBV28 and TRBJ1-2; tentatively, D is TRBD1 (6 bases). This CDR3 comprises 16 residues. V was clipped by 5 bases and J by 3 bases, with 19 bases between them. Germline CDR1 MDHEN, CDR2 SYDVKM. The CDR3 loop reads CASSLTGHPADYGYTF. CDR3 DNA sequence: TGTGCCAGCAGTCTCACGGGACACCCGGCGGACTATGGCTACACCTTC.